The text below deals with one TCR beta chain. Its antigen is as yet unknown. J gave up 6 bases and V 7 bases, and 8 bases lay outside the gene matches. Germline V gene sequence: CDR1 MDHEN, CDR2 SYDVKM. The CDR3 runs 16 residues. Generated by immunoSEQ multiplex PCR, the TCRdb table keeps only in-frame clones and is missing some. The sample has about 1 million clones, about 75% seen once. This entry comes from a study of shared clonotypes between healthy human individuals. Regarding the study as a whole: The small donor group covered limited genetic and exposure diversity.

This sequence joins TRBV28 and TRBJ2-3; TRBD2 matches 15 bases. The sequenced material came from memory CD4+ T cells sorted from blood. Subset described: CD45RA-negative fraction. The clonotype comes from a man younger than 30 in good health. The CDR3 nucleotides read TGTGCCAGCACCGACGGGACTAGCGGGGGGTGGGATACGCAGTATTTT. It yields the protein CASTDGTSGGWDTQYF.